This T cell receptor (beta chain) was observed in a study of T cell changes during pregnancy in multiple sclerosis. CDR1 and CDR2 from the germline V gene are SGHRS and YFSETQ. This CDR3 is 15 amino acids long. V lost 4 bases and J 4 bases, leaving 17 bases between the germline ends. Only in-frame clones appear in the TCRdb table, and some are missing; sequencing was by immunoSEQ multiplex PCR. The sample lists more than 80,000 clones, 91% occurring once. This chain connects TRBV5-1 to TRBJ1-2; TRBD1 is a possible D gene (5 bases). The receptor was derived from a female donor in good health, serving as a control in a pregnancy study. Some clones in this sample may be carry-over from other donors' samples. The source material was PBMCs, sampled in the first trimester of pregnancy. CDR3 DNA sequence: TGCGCCAGCAGCCGTGACGGGGGGGGGTTCTATGGCTACACCTTC. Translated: CASSRDGGGFYGYTF.